These 25 T cell receptor beta chains originate from one sample sequenced in a study of T cell responses to AZD1222 COVID-19 vaccine. The table came from immunoSEQ multiplex PCR; TCRdb's copy has only in-frame clones and leaves some out. Of some 130,000 clones listed, approximately 80% are singletons. This specimen was peripheral blood, taken on day 0 of AZD1222 vaccination. These receptors were collected from an adult in good health.

The chain carries TRBV19 and TRBJ1-2; 8 bases are a match to TRBD1. CDR3 size: 17 residues. Losses at the gene ends were 5 bases for V and 4 bases for J; bases not matched to a gene: 15. Germline V gene data show CDR1 as LNHDA and CDR2 as SQIVND (reference sequence). CDR3 DNA: TGTGCCAGTAGTTTCCAGAGCAGCGGACAGGGCCTCTATGGCTACACCTTC. Translated, it gives CASSFQSSGQGLYGYTF.

This chain connects TRBV7-9 to TRBJ2-3, with D maybe TRBD2 (6 bases). Germline V gives CDR1 SEHNR, CDR2 FQNEAQ (reference sequence). The length of the CDR3 is 16 residues. V lost 5 bases and J lost 4, with 19 bases in between. The CDR3 bases are TGTGCCAGCAGCCATCTTTCGGGACTTGGGGCAGATACGCAGTATTTT. Translating gives CASSHLSGLGADTQYF.

A single count supports this clone. The DNA of the CDR3 is TGCGCCAGCAGCTTGGTGGTAGGTGGCGAGCAGTACTTC. Translation gives CASSLVVGGEQYF. The V gene is TRBV5-1, the J gene TRBJ2-7; D is uncertain. Germline assignment: CDR1 SGHRS and CDR2 YFSETQ. V lost 0 bases and J 6 bases, leaving 10 bases between the germline ends. This CDR3 is built from 13 residues.

The chain is built from TRBV30 and TRBJ1-4; D unresolved. V lost 5 bases to trimming and J lost 6 bases, with 7 bases between them. The length of the CDR3 is 11 residues. Germline V CDR1 and CDR2: GTSNPN, SVGIG (reference sequence). CDR3 coding DNA: TGTGCCTGGGAGGTTTATGAAAAACTGTTTTTT. It codes for CAWEVYEKLFF.

V usage is TRBV29-1 and J usage is TRBJ1-1; D uncertain. The CDR3 has 14 residues. Germline-derived CDR1 and CDR2 are SQVTM and ANQGSEA. Deletions cut 6 bases from V and 1 base from J, with 15 bases between. The CDR3 region has the DNA TGCAGCGTGGCTCAGCAGAACTGGAACACTGAAGCTTTCTTT. Protein product: CSVAQQNWNTEAFF.

This chain uses TRBV19 with TRBJ1-6; the D gene is possibly TRBD1 (6 bases). The germline V and J ends were trimmed by 5 bases and 5 bases, with 19 bases remaining between them. The germline CDR1 and CDR2 sequences are LNHDA and SQIVND (reference sequence). There are 17 residues in the CDR3. The CDR3 bases are TGTGCCAGTAGTGGGGGACATCGGGGCCTAAATAATTCACCCCTCCACTTT. Its translation is CASSGGHRGLNNSPLHF.

This clone was recorded a few times. The chain carries TRBV5-1 and TRBJ2-1; D gene unclear. The CDR3 has 13 residues. Germline V lookup: CDR1 SGHRS, CDR2 YFSETQ. Trimming shortened V by 2 bases and J by 9 bases, and 12 bases separated the two germline ends. CDR3 amino acids: CASSFASSSEQFF. The CDR3 region has the DNA TGCGCCAGCAGCTTTGCTAGTTCCAGTGAGCAGTTCTTC.

The rearrangement links TRBV5-8 to TRBJ1-2; D gene ambiguous. Trimming removed 2 bases from V and 8 bases from J, with 7 bases in between. This CDR3 has 11 residues. CDR1 and CDR2 from the germline V gene are SGHTS and YDEGEE. CDR3 DNA sequence: TGTGCCAGCAGCTTTTCGCGCGGCTACACCTTC. The encoded protein is CASSFSRGYTF. Using reference TRBV5-8 and TRBJ1-2 for the parts outside the CDR3, the full variable domain is EAGVTQSPTHLIKTRGQQATLRCSPISGHTSVYWYQQALGLGLQFLLWYDEGEERNRGNFPPRFSGRQFPNYSSELNVNALELEDSALYLCASSFSRGYTFGSGTRLTVV.

The V call is TRBV28, the J call TRBJ1-5, with 9 bases fitting TRBD1. In germline, CDR1 is MDHEN, CDR2 SYDVKM. This CDR3 is built from 14 residues. Trimming took 7 bases from V and 3 from J; bases not matched to a gene: 4. The DNA for the CDR3 is TGTGCCAGCAACACAGGGGGCCTCAATCAGCCCCAGCATTTT. Translated: CASNTGGLNQPQHF.

This clone was picked up one time. The CDR3 sequence: CASSTGGRRTGELFF. Written as DNA, the CDR3 is TGTGCCAGTAGTACTGGGGGCAGAAGGACCGGGGAGCTGTTTTTT. The gene calls are TRBV19 and TRBJ2-2; D is possibly TRBD1 (6 bases). The CDR3 runs 15 residues. The ends were cut back, 4 bases at V and 5 bases at J, with 14 bases in the middle. Germline V gene data show CDR1 as LNHDA and CDR2 as SQIVND (reference sequence).

This chain links TRBV7-9 with TRBJ1-2; tentatively, D is TRBD1 (5 bases). V was pared by 4 bases and J by 8 bases, with 14 bases between. This CDR3 has 13 residues. The germline gives CDR1 SEHNR, CDR2 FQNEAQ (reference sequence). Written as DNA, the CDR3 is TGTGCCAGCAGCTCAGGGCCCGGCGGCGGCTACACCTTC. It encodes CASSSGPGGGYTF.

The rearrangement links TRBV27 to TRBJ2-6, with D possibly being TRBD1 (5 bases). The V gene's germline CDR1 is MNHEY and CDR2 SMNVEV (reference sequence). The CDR3 has 16 amino acids. Trimming took off 5 bases at V and 2 bases at J, with 13 bases between the two ends. CDR3 sequence: CASSPQGSTGANVLTF. DNA of the CDR3: TGTGCCAGCAGTCCTCAGGGTTCGACTGGGGCCAACGTCCTGACTTTC.

The rearrangement joins TRBV28 to TRBJ1-1; maybe TRBD1 (6 bases). Germline CDR1 is MDHEN and CDR2 is SYDVKM. CDR3 length: 13 amino acids. V gave up 7 bases and J gave up 7 bases, with 16 bases separating them. Written as DNA, the CDR3 is TGTGCCAGCAAAGGGGGGCCGACGAATGAAGCTTTCTTT. This translates into CASKGGPTNEAFF.

The chain employs TRBV19 and TRBJ1-5; 10 bases map to TRBD1. V lost 1 base to trimming and J lost 3 bases; unmatched junction nucleotides: 6. The CDR3 length is 17 residues. Per the germline V gene, CDR1 is LNHDA and CDR2 is SQIVND (reference sequence). In DNA, the CDR3 is TGTGCCAGTAGTATAGTCGAGGGACAGGGGTACAATCAGCCCCAGCATTTT. It translates to CASSIVEGQGYNQPQHF.

The chain has TRBV5-4 and TRBJ1-1; the match to TRBD1 covers 7 bases. Per the germline V gene, CDR1 is SGHNT and CDR2 is YYREEE (reference sequence). The length of the CDR3 is 15 residues. The J segment lost 4 bases and the V segment lost 4 bases, leaving 10 bases of the junction unmatched. The chain's CDR3 is CASSDDRVFTTEAFF. In nucleotides, the CDR3 is TGTGCCAGCAGCGATGACAGGGTCTTTACCACTGAAGCTTTCTTT.

The chain has TRBV28 and TRBJ1-1; TRBD1 matches at 7 bases. The length of the CDR3 is 14 residues. CDR1 and CDR2 (germline): MDHEN, SYDVKM. Losses at the gene ends were 6 bases for V and 7 bases for J; bases not matched to a gene: 11. CDR3 in amino acids: CASRLGQNTNEAFF. The CDR3 region has the DNA TGTGCCAGCAGGTTGGGACAGAACACAAATGAAGCTTTCTTT.

This sequence joins TRBV19 and TRBJ1-4; 10 nucleotides line up with TRBD1. CDR1 LNHDA and CDR2 SQIVND come from the germline V gene (reference sequence). J gave up 7 bases and V 5 bases, and 10 bases lay outside the gene matches. This CDR3 has 16 amino acids. The CDR3 reads CASSSFGQGGLEKLFF. CDR3 bases: TGTGCCAGTAGTTCCTTCGGACAGGGGGGTCTTGAAAAACTGTTTTTT.

The rearrangement uses TRBV30 and TRBJ1-3, with unresolved D. Trimming removed 3 bases at V and 0 bases at J, with 9 bases between. The CDR3 is made up of 14 amino acids. Germline-derived CDR1 and CDR2 are GTSNPN and SVGIG (reference sequence). This CDR3 is CAWRDFRSGNTIYF. The DNA of the CDR3 is TGTGCCTGGAGGGACTTCCGCTCTGGAAACACCATATATTTT.

This clone showed up just a few times. This chain uses TRBV3-1 (or the pseudogene TRBV3-2) with TRBJ2-7; TRBD1 aligns across 9 bases. V shed 3 bases, J shed 3 bases, and the junction held 6 bases outside the gene matches. The germline V gene encodes CDR1 LGHDT and CDR2 YNNKEL (reference sequence). This CDR3 is 15 amino acids long. The CDR3 bases are TGTGCCAGCAGCCAGACGGGACAGGGATACTACGAGCAGTACTTC. This sequence encodes CASSQTGQGYYEQYF.

The V and J genes are TRBV28 and TRBJ1-3; D gene ambiguous. The germline gives CDR1 MDHEN, CDR2 SYDVKM. V lost 6 bases and J 3 bases, leaving 15 bases between the germline ends. This CDR3 is 15 amino acids long. CDR3 in DNA: TGTGCCAGCAGAAACCTTGGAGCAGTTGGAAACACCATATATTTT. Translating gives CASRNLGAVGNTIYF.

The chain couples TRBV12-3 or TRBV12-4 to TRBJ1-5; D may be TRBD1 (5 bases). This CDR3 spans 13 amino acids. V was trimmed by 4 bases and J by 9 bases, leaving 13 bases between them. In DNA form, the CDR3 reads TGTGCCAGCAGTTGGGACCCAGCGCGGCCCCAGCATTTT. It encodes CASSWDPARPQHF.

V gene TRBV28 combines with J gene TRBJ1-5; 7 bases are shared with TRBD1. The CDR3 runs to 15 residues. With 8 bases clipped from V and 6 bases from J, the junction kept 13 bases outside the gene matches. The germline V gene has CDR1 MDHEN and CDR2 SYDVKM. CDR3 sequence reads: CASSPPGGGGQPQHF. The CDR3 DNA sequence: TGTGCCAGCTCTCCCCCAGGGGGGGGAGGTCAGCCCCAGCATTTT.

This sequence joins TRBV19 and TRBJ1-5, with D uncertain. The CDR3 totals 14 residues. The germline V gene has CDR1 LNHDA and CDR2 SQIVND (reference sequence). The V end lost 6 bases, the J end lost 6 bases, and 15 bases lay between the germline ends. The CDR3 loop is CASREVSVGQPQHF. CDR3 sequence (DNA): TGTGCCAGTAGGGAGGTATCGGTAGGTCAGCCCCAGCATTTT.

The rearrangement joins TRBV7-6 to TRBJ2-2, with D maybe TRBD1 (5 bases). With 2 bases removed from V and 1 base from J, the gap between germline ends came to 5 bases. From germline, CDR1 is SGHVS and CDR2 FNYEAQ. The CDR3 loop spans 14 amino acids. Here the CDR3 DNA reads TGTGCCAGCAGCTTAACAGGGAACACCGGGGAGCTGTTTTTT. Protein product: CASSLTGNTGELFF.

The chain combines TRBV5-1 with TRBJ2-7, with 10 bases aligning to TRBD1. The CDR3 has 13 residues. With V trimmed by 2 bases and J by 6 bases, 2 bases remained unmatched. The germline V gene has CDR1 SGHRS and CDR2 YFSETQ. CDR3 in DNA: TGCGCCAGCAGCTTTGACAGGGGGCTCGAGCAGTACTTC. Translation gives CASSFDRGLEQYF.